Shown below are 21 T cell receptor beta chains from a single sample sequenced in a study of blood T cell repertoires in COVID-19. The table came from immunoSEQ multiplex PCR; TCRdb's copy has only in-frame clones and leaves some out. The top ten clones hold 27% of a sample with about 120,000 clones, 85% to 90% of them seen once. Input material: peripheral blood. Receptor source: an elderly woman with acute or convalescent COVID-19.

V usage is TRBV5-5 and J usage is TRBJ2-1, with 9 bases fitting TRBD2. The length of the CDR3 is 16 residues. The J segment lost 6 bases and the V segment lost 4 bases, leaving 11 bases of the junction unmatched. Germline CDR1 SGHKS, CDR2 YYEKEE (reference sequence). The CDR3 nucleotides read TGTGCCAGCAGCGCCCTGACTAGCGGACTACCCAATGAGCAGTTCTTC. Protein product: CASSALTSGLPNEQFF.

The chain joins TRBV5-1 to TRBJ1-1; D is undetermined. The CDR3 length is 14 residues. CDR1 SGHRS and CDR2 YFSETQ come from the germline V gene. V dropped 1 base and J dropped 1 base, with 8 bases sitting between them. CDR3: CASSLYDTNTEAFF. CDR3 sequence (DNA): TGCGCCAGCAGCTTGTATGACACGAACACTGAAGCTTTCTTT.

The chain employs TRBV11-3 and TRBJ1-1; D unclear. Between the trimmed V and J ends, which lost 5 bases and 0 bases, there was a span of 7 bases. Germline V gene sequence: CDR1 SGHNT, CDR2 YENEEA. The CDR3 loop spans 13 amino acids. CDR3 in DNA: TGTGCCAGCAGCCCGGGTCTGAACACTGAAGCTTTCTTT. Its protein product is CASSPGLNTEAFF. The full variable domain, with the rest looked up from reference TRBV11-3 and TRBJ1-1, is EAGVVQSPRYKIIEKKQPVAFWCNPISGHNTLYWYLQNLGQGPELLIRYENEEAVDDSQLPKDRFSAERLKGVDSTLKIQPAELGDSAVYLCASSPGLNTEAFFGQGTRLTVV.

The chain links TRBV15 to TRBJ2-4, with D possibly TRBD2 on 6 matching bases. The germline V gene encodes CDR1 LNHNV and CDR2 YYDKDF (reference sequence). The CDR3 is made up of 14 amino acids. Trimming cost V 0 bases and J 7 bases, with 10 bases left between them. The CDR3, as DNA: TGTGCCACCAGCAGAGATCGAGGAGGGAACATTCAGTACTTC. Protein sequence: CATSRDRGGNIQYF.

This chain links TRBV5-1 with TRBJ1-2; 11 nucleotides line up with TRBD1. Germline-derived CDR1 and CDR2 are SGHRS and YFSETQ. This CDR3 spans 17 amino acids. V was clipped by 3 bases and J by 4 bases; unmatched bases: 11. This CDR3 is CASSSGQGAAPGYGYTF. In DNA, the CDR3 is TGCGCCAGCAGCTCCGGACAGGGGGCCGCCCCAGGCTATGGCTACACCTTC.

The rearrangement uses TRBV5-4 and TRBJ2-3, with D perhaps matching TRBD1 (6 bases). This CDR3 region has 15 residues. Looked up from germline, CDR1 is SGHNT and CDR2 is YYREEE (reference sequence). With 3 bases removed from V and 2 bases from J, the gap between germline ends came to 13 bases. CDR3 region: CASSSLQGSTDTQYF. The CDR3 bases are TGTGCCAGCAGCTCCTTACAGGGTTCCACAGATACGCAGTATTTT.

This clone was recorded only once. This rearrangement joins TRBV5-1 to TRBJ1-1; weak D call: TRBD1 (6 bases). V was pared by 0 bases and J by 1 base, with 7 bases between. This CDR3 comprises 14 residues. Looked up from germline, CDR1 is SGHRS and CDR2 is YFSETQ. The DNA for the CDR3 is TGCGCCAGCAGCTTGGACAGGGCGAACACTGAAGCTTTCTTT. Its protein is CASSLDRANTEAFF. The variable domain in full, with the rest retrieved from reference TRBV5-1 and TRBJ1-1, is KAGVTQTPRYLIKTRGQQVTLSCSPISGHRSVSWYQQTPGQGLQFLFEYFSETQRNKGNFPGRFSGRQFSNSRSEMNVSTLELGDSALYLCASSLDRANTEAFFGQGTRLTVV.

DNA of the CDR3: TGTGCCAGCAGCGTACAGGGGATGAACACTGAAGCTTTCTTT. It encodes CASSVQGMNTEAFF. This chain links TRBV6-5 with TRBJ1-1, with 7 bases matching TRBD1. The CDR3 is made up of 14 amino acids. The ends lost 6 bases at V and 0 bases at J; junction bases unmatched: 4. Germline loops: CDR1 MNHEY, CDR2 SVGAGI.

The CDR3 nucleotides are TGTGCCAGCTCCCGTAGGGCCCCCGGGGACACCATATATTTT. Translated: CASSRRAPGDTIYF. The chain carries TRBV2 and TRBJ1-3; D uncertain. V was pared by 8 bases and J by 8 bases, with 19 bases between. The CDR3 covers 14 residues. Germline-derived CDR1 and CDR2 are SNHLY and FYNNEI. Filled out from reference TRBV2 and TRBJ1-3, the complete variable domain reads EPEVTQTPSHQVTQMGQEVILRCVPISNHLYFYWYRQILGQKVEFLVSFYNNEISEKSEIFDDQFSVERPDGSNFTLKIRSTKLEDSAMYFCASSRRAPGDTIYFGEGSWLTVV.

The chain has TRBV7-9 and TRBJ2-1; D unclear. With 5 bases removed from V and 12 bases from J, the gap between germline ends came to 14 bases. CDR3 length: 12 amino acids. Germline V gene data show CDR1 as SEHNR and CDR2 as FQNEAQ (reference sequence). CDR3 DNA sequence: TGTGCCAGCAGCCTAATGGTTCCCCCGCAGTTCTTC. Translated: CASSLMVPPQFF.

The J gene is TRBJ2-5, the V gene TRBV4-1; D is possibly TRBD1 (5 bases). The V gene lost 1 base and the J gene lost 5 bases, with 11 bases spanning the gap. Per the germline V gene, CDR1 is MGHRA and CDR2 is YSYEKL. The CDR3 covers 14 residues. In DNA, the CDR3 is TGCGCCAGCAGCCAAGGCGGCAGGGTGGAGACCCAGTACTTC. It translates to CASSQGGRVETQYF.

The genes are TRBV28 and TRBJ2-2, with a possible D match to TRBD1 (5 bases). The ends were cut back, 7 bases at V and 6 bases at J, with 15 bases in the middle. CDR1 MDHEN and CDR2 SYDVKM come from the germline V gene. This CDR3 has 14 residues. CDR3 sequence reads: CASISPPGSGELFF. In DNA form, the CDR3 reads TGTGCCAGCATCAGTCCACCAGGGTCCGGGGAGCTGTTTTTT.

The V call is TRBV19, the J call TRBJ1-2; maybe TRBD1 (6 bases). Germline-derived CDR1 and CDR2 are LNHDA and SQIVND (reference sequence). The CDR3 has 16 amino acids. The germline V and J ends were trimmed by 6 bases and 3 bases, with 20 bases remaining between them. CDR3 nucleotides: TGTGCCAGTAGCAATCTGGGGGCAGGGACCTACTATGGCTACACCTTC. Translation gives CASSNLGAGTYYGYTF. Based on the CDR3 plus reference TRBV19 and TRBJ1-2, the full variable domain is DGGITQSPKYLFRKEGQNVTLSCEQNLNHDAMYWYRQDPGQGLRLIYYSQIVNDFQKGDIAEGYSVSREKKESFPLTVTSAQKNPTAFYLCASSNLGAGTYYGYTFGSGTRLTVV.

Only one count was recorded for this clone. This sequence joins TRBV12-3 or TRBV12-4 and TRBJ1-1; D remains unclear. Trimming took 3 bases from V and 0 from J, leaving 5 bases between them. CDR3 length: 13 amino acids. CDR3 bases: TGTGCCAGCAGTTTCAACTTGAACACTGAAGCTTTCTTT. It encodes CASSFNLNTEAFF.

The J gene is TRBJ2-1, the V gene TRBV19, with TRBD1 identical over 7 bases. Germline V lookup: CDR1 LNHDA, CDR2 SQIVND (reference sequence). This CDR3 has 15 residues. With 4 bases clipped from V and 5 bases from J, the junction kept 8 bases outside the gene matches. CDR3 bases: TGTGCCAGTAGTACACGGACAGGTACCCACAATGAGCAGTTCTTC. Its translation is CASSTRTGTHNEQFF. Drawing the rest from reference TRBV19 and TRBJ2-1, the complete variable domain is DGGITQSPKYLFRKEGQNVTLSCEQNLNHDAMYWYRQDPGQGLRLIYYSQIVNDFQKGDIAEGYSVSREKKESFPLTVTSAQKNPTAFYLCASSTRTGTHNEQFFGPGTRLTVL.

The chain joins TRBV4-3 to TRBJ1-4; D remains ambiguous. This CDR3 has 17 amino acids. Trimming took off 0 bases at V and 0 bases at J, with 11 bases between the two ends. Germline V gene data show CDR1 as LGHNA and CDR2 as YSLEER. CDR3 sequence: CASSQDAGSATNEKLFF. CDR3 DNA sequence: TGCGCCAGCAGCCAAGACGCAGGTTCTGCAACTAATGAAAAACTGTTTTTT.

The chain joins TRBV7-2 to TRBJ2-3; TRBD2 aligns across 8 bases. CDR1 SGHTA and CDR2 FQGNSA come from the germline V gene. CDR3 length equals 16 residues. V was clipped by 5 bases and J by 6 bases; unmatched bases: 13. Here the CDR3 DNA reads TGTGCCAGCAGCCATACCGGGACTAGGGGGTCGGATACGCAGTATTTT. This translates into CASSHTGTRGSDTQYF.

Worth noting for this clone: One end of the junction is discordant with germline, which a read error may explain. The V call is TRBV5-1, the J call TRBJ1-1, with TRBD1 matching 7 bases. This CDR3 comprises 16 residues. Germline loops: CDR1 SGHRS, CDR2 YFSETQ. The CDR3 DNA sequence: TGCGCCAGCAGCTTAGCCCCGGTTGGGGACAGCAGTGAATCTTTCTTT. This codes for CASSLAPVGDSSESFF.

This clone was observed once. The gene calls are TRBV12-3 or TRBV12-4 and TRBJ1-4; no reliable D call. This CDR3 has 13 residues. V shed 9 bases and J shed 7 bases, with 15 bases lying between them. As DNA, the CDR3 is TGTGCCAGTACGAAACGAGGAGGTGAAAAACTGTTTTTT. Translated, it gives CASTKRGGEKLFF.

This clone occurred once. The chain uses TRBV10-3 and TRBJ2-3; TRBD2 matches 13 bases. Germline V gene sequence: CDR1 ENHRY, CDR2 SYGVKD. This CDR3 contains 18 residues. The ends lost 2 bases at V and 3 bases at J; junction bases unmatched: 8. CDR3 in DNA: TGTGCCATCAGTGAGCCGCAGACTAGCGGGGGGACAACAGATACGCAGTATTTT. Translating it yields CAISEPQTSGGTTDTQYF.

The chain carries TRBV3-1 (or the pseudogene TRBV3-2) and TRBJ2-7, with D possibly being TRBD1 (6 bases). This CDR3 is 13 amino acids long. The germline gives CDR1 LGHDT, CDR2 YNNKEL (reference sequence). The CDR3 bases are TGTGCCAGCAGCCAAGCTACGGACAGCGAGAAGTACGTC. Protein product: CASSQATDSEKYV.